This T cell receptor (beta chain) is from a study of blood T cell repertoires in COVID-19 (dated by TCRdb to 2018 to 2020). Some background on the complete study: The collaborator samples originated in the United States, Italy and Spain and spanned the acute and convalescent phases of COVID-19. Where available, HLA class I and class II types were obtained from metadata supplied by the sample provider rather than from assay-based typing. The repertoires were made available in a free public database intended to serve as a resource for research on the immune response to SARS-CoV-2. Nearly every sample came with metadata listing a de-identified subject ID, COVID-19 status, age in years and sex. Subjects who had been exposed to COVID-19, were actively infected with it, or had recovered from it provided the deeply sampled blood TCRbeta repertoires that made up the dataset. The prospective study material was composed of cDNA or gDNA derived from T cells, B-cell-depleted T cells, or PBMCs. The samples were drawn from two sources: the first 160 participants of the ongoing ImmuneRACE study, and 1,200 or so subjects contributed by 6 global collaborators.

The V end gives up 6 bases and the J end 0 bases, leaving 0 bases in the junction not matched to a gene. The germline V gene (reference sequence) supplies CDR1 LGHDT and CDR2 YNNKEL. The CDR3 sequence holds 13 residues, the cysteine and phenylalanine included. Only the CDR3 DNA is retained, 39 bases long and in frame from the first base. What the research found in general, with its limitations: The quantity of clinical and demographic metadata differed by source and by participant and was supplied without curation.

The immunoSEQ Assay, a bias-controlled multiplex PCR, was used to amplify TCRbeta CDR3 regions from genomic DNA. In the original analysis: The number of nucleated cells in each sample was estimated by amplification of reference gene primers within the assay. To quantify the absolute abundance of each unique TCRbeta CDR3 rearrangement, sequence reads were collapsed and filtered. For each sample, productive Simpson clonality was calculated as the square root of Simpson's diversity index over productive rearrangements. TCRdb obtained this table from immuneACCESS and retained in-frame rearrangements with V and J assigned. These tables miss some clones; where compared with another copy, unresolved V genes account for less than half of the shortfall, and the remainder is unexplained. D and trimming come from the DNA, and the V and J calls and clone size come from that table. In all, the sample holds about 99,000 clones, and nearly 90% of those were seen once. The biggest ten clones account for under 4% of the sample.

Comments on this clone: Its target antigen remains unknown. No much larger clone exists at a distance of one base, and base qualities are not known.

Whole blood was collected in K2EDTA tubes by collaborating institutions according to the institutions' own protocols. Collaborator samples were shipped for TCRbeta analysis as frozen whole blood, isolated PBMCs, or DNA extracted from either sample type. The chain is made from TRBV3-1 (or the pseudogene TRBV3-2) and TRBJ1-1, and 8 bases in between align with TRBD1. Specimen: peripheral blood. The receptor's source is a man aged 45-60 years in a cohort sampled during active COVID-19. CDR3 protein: CASRDRVNTEAFF. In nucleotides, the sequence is TGTGCCAGCAGGGACAGGGTGAACACTGAAGCTTTCTTT.